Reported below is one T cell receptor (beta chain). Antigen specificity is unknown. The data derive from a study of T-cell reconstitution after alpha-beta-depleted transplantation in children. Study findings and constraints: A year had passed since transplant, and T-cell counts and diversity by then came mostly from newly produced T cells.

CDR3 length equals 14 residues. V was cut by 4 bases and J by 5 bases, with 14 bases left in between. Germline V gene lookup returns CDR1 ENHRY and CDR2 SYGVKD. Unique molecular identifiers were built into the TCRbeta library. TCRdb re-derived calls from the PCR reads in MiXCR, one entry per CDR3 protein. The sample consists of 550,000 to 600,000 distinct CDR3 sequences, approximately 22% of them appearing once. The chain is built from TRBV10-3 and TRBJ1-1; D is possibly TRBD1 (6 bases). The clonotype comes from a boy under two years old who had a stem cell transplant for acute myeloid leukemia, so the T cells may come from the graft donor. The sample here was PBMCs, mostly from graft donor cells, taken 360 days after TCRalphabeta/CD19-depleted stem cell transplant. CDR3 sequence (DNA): TGTGCCATCAGTGCCGGGACAATGCGGACTGAAGCTTTCTTT. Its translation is CAISAGTMRTEAFF.